Sequencing of this TCR beta chain was carried out in a study of beta chain features in type 1 diabetes. Background on the study: Age, gender and cell yields were similar between patients and healthy donors. Regarding the study as a whole: Patients' naive, central memory and Treg TCRB repertoires seemed closer to one another than those of healthy donors.

Based on CD45RO/CCR7/CD25/CD127/CD95/CD27, CD4+ regulatory, stem cell-like memory, naive and central memory cells were sorted. Populations isolated by sorting all had purity greater than 95%. The CDR3 spans 12 residues. Trimming stripped 3 bases from V and 11 bases from J, with 12 bases between. Germline lookup yields CDR1 SGDLS and CDR2 YYNGEE. Concerning this clone itself: Its antigen is still unknown.

Reverse transcription of all isolated RNA meant that expressed TCRB transcripts were sequenced. Using immunoSEQ multiplex PCR, the repertoire was profiled, and TCRdb retains in-frame clones only, with some absent. The data contain around 430,000 clones, 25% to 35% of them seen just once; the ten biggest clones take up around 0.065%. The sequencing sample was made of naive CD4+ T cells from blood. The V gene is TRBV9, the J gene TRBJ1-5; D unclear. The sequence was collected from a man younger than 35 in good health. CDR3 in amino acids: CASSGPGPTQHF. CDR3 in DNA: TGTGCCAGCAGCGGGCCCGGCCCGACCCAGCATTTT.